Listed below are T cell receptor beta chains from one sample, sequenced in a study of CD4 T cells in relation to SARS-CoV-2 and coronaviruses. TCRdb's table, derived via immunoSEQ multiplex PCR, lists solely in-frame clones and lacks some. Here the sample spans approximately 64,000 clones, approximately 94% being singletons. Sequenced: naive CD4+ T cells from PBMCs. These receptors were taken from a human donor in good health. Each CDR3 is given with its conserved first and last residue. Fields, in order: J gene, D gene, V gene, clone size, CDR3 protein, CDR3 DNA. A D gene is named only where the DNA matches it firmly. Clone size appears in some rows only: once, few, many, or a class for an expanded clone.

J: TRBJ2-3; D: TRBD2; V: TRBV9; size: -; CDR3: CASSGRGLAAPDTQYF; DNA: TGTGCCAGCAGCGGTCGGGGACTAGCGGCCCCTGATACGCAGTATTTT
J: TRBJ1-2; D: -; V: TRBV18; size: -; CDR3: CASSPAPRYGYTF; DNA: TGTGCCAGCTCACCAGCACCGAGGTATGGCTACACCTTC
J: TRBJ2-3; D: -; V: TRBV7-9; size: -; CDR3: CASSFPGPSTDTQYF; DNA: TGTGCCAGCAGCTTCCCGGGACCTAGCACAGATACGCAGTATTTT
J: TRBJ2-1; D: -; V: TRBV7-2; size: -; CDR3: CASSLTPRRDLIYNEQFF; DNA: TGTGCCAGCAGCTTAACTCCTCGGAGGGACTTGATCTACAATGAGCAGTTCTTC
J: TRBJ1-5; D: TRBD1; V: TRBV5-1; size: -; CDR3: CASSPGTGGPQPQHF; DNA: TGCGCCAGCAGCCCCGGGACAGGGGGCCCTCAGCCCCAGCATTTT
J: TRBJ2-3; D: TRBD2; V: TRBV2; size: -; CDR3: CASSDRRTSGSGTQYF; DNA: TGTGCCAGCAGTGATCGCCGGACTAGCGGGAGTGGTACGCAGTATTTT
J: TRBJ2-7; D: -; V: TRBV5-1; size: -; CDR3: CASRMTTPSYEQYF; DNA: TGCGCCAGCAGGATGACGACACCGTCCTACGAGCAGTACTTC
J: TRBJ2-7; D: TRBD1; V: TRBV18; size: -; CDR3: CASSPFDASTGDEQYF; DNA: TGTGCCAGCTCACCCTTTGACGCCTCGACAGGGGACGAGCAGTACTTC
J: TRBJ2-2; D: TRBD2; V: TRBV30; size: -; CDR3: CAWTTVPWEGGELFF; DNA: TGTGCCTGGACCACGGTACCGTGGGAGGGCGGGGAGCTGTTTTTT
J: TRBJ2-5; D: TRBD2; V: TRBV7-3; size: -; CDR3: CASRQTSGSKETQYF; DNA: TGTGCCAGCAGGCAGACTAGCGGGAGTAAAGAGACCCAGTACTTC
J: TRBJ1-2; D: -; V: TRBV28; size: -; CDR3: CASSRTYGYTF; DNA: TGTGCCAGCAGCCGGACCTATGGCTACACCTTC
J: TRBJ1-1; D: TRBD1; V: TRBV29-1; size: -; CDR3: CSVVRDRDYTEAFF; DNA: TGCAGCGTTGTAAGGGACAGGGACTACACTGAAGCTTTCTTT
J: TRBJ2-1; D: -; V: TRBV5-1; size: -; CDR3: CASSLVVSNARNEQFF; DNA: TGCGCCAGCAGCTTGGTGGTCAGTAATGCTCGGAATGAGCAGTTCTTC
J: TRBJ2-2; D: -; V: TRBV2; size: -; CDR3: CASKWGGNGELFF; DNA: TGTGCCAGCAAGTGGGGGGGCAACGGGGAGCTGTTTTTT
J: TRBJ2-7; D: TRBD1; V: TRBV7-9; size: -; CDR3: CASSFSGGGYEQYF; DNA: TGTGCCAGCAGCTTTTCAGGGGGCGGGTACGAGCAGTACTTC
J: TRBJ1-5; D: TRBD1; V: TRBV7-8; size: -; CDR3: CASSRGTGTSNQPQHF; DNA: TGTGCCAGCAGCCGAGGGACAGGCACCTCCAATCAGCCCCAGCATTTT
J: TRBJ1-2; D: TRBD1; V: TRBV18; size: -; CDR3: CASSPAGQGNYGYTF; DNA: TGTGCCAGCTCACCGGCGGGACAGGGGAACTATGGCTACACCTTC
J: TRBJ2-1; D: -; V: TRBV27; size: -; CDR3: CASSLYGRVLRTSYNEQFF; DNA: TGTGCCAGCAGTTTATATGGCAGGGTGCTTCGGACGTCCTACAATGAGCAGTTCTTC
J: TRBJ2-7; D: TRBD1; V: TRBV6-5; size: -; CDR3: CATRSSTGTYEQYF; DNA: TGTGCCACACGCTCCTCGACAGGGACCTACGAGCAGTACTTC
J: TRBJ2-5; D: -; V: TRBV5-1; size: -; CDR3: CASSLLGQTPEETQYF; DNA: TGCGCCAGCAGTTTATTGGGACAAACTCCAGAAGAGACCCAGTACTTC
J: TRBJ2-5; D: -; V: TRBV7-6; size: once; CDR3: CASSLGFSGKLETQYF; DNA: TGTGCCAGCAGCTTAGGTTTTAGCGGAAAGTTAGAGACCCAGTACTTC
J: TRBJ2-5; D: -; V: TRBV5-6; size: -; CDR3: CASNEGLQDWETQYF; DNA: TGTGCCAGCAACGAAGGGCTCCAAGATTGGGAGACCCAGTACTTC
J: TRBJ2-7; D: -; V: TRBV28; size: -; CDR3: CASSPGPKAWEQYF; DNA: TGTGCCAGCAGTCCAGGACCTAAAGCTTGGGAGCAGTACTTC
J: TRBJ2-3; D: -; V: TRBV3-1/TRBV3-2; size: -; CDR3: CASSQTQGRGTDTQYF; DNA: TGTGCCAGCAGCCAAACACAGGGACGGGGCACAGATACGCAGTATTTT
J: TRBJ2-2; D: -; V: TRBV30; size: -; CDR3: CAQTNRGAGELFF; DNA: TGTGCCCAAACTAATAGGGGGGCCGGGGAGCTGTTTTTT
J: TRBJ1-5; D: TRBD1; V: TRBV28; size: once; CDR3: CASSRDSLNQPQHF; DNA: TGTGCCAGCAGCAGGGACAGCCTCAATCAGCCCCAGCATTTT
J: TRBJ1-5; D: -; V: TRBV11-2; size: -; CDR3: CASSDSPGPGSQPQHF; DNA: TGTGCCAGCAGCGATAGTCCGGGGCCGGGAAGTCAGCCCCAGCATTTT
J: TRBJ1-5; D: -; V: TRBV6-5; size: -; CDR3: CASSYSGSDQPQHF; DNA: TGTGCCAGCAGTTACTCCGGTTCGGATCAGCCCCAGCATTTT
J: TRBJ2-2; D: TRBD2; V: TRBV18; size: -; CDR3: CASSPGLAGFIVELFF; DNA: TGTGCCAGCTCACCGGGTCTAGCGGGATTTATAGTCGAGCTGTTTTTT
J: TRBJ2-1; D: TRBD2; V: TRBV24-1; size: -; CDR3: CATSVAGGYNEQFF; DNA: TGTGCCACCAGTGTTGCGGGAGGTTACAATGAGCAGTTCTTC
J: TRBJ1-4; D: TRBD1; V: TRBV3-1/TRBV3-2; size: -; CDR3: CASSLGQVGHEKLFF; DNA: TGTGCCAGCAGCCTCGGACAGGTAGGACACGAAAAACTGTTTTTT
J: TRBJ2-3; D: TRBD1; V: TRBV18; size: -; CDR3: CASSPDRVDTQYF; DNA: TGTGCCAGCTCACCCGACAGGGTTGATACGCAGTATTTT
J: TRBJ2-7; D: TRBD1; V: TRBV7-8; size: -; CDR3: CASSSRPGQGAYEQYF; DNA: TGTGCCAGCAGCTCCAGACCGGGACAGGGGGCCTACGAGCAGTACTTC
J: TRBJ1-1; D: -; V: TRBV29-1; size: -; CDR3: CSVQTGMNTEAFF; DNA: TGCAGCGTCCAGACAGGTATGAACACTGAAGCTTTCTTT
J: TRBJ1-6; D: -; V: TRBV18; size: -; CDR3: CASSPWQGVGSSPLHF; DNA: TGTGCCAGCTCACCATGGCAGGGAGTCGGGAGTTCACCCCTCCACTTT
J: TRBJ2-7; D: TRBD1; V: TRBV27; size: -; CDR3: CASSPQGVRPSYEQYF; DNA: TGTGCCAGCAGCCCACAGGGGGTTAGACCCTCCTACGAGCAGTACTTC
J: TRBJ2-3; D: TRBD1; V: TRBV4-2; size: -; CDR3: CASSLGTGTDTQYF; DNA: TGTGCCAGCAGCCTGGGGACAGGGACAGATACGCAGTATTTT
J: TRBJ2-7; D: TRBD2; V: TRBV6-2/TRBV6-3; size: -; CDR3: CASSDPPGSGSSYEQYF; DNA: TGTGCCAGCAGTGACCCCCCGGGCAGCGGGAGTAGCTACGAGCAGTACTTC
J: TRBJ2-5; D: TRBD1; V: TRBV5-4; size: once; CDR3: CASSPGTRGQGKETQYF; DNA: TGTGCCAGCAGCCCGGGGACAAGAGGACAGGGTAAAGAGACCCAGTACTTC
J: TRBJ1-1; D: TRBD1; V: TRBV19; size: -; CDR3: CATDRESEAFF; DNA: TGTGCCACCGACAGGGAATCTGAAGCTTTCTTT
J: TRBJ2-1; D: TRBD2; V: TRBV2; size: -; CDR3: CASSPSGRAADEQFF; DNA: TGTGCCAGCAGTCCTAGCGGGAGGGCCGCAGATGAGCAGTTCTTC
J: TRBJ1-1; D: -; V: TRBV28; size: -; CDR3: CASRPTGLTMNTEAFF; DNA: TGTGCCAGCAGACCCACAGGTCTCACAATGAACACTGAAGCTTTCTTT
J: TRBJ2-1; D: -; V: TRBV5-1; size: few; CDR3: CASSFQGEDYNEQFF; DNA: TGCGCCAGCAGCTTCCAGGGGGAGGACTACAATGAGCAGTTCTTC
J: TRBJ2-3; D: TRBD2; V: TRBV28; size: -; CDR3: CASSLTSGVHTQYF; DNA: TGTGCCAGCAGCCTGACTAGCGGGGTACATACGCAGTATTTT
J: TRBJ1-2; D: -; V: TRBV5-1; size: -; CDR3: CASTRNSNYGYTF; DNA: TGCGCCAGCACGCGGAATAGCAACTATGGCTACACCTTC
J: TRBJ2-5; D: -; V: TRBV7-6; size: -; CDR3: CASRSQETQYF; DNA: TGTGCCAGCAGGTCCCAAGAGACCCAGTACTTC
J: TRBJ1-3; D: -; V: TRBV7-2; size: -; CDR3: CASSLKGGGQSTGNTIYF; DNA: TGTGCCAGCAGCTTAAAAGGTGGGGGACAATCCACCGGAAACACCATATATTTT
J: TRBJ2-1; D: -; V: TRBV19; size: -; CDR3: CATRGLSGTPYNEQFF; DNA: TGTGCCACCCGGGGGCTAAGCGGGACCCCCTACAATGAGCAGTTCTTC
J: TRBJ2-7; D: TRBD2; V: TRBV27; size: -; CDR3: CASSLTGLAGEQYF; DNA: TGTGCCAGCAGTTTAACAGGACTAGCGGGAGAGCAGTACTTC
J: TRBJ1-6; D: TRBD1; V: TRBV27; size: -; CDR3: CASSQWDRQSPLHF; DNA: TGTGCCAGCAGTCAATGGGACAGACAGTCACCCCTCCACTTT
J: TRBJ2-7; D: -; V: TRBV12-3/TRBV12-4; size: -; CDR3: CASSRDRSYEQYF; DNA: TGTGCCAGCAGTCGGGACCGCTCCTACGAGCAGTACTTC
J: TRBJ2-1; D: -; V: TRBV11-2; size: -; CDR3: CASSLGGGTLYNEQFF; DNA: TGTGCCAGCAGCTTAGGTGGCGGGACGTTATACAATGAGCAGTTCTTC